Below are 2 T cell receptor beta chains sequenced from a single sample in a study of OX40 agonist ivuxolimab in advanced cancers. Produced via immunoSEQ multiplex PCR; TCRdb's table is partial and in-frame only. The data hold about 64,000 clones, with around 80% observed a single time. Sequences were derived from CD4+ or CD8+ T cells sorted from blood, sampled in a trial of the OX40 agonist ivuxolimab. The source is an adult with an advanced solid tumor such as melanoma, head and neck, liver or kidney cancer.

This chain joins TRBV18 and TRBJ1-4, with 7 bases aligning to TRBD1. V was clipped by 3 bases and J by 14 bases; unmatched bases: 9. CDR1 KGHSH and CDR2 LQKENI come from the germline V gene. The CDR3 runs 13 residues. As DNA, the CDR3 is TGTGCCAGCTCACCGAACAGGGGCTCGAGTCTGTTTTTT. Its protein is CASSPNRGSSLFF.

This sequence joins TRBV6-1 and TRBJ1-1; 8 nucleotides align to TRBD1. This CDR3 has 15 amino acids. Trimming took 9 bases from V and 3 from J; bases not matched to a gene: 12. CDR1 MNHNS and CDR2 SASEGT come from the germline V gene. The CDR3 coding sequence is TGTGCCAGTGTTCTGACAGGGGCTGGGTACACTGAAGCTTTCTTT. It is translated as CASVLTGAGYTEAFF.